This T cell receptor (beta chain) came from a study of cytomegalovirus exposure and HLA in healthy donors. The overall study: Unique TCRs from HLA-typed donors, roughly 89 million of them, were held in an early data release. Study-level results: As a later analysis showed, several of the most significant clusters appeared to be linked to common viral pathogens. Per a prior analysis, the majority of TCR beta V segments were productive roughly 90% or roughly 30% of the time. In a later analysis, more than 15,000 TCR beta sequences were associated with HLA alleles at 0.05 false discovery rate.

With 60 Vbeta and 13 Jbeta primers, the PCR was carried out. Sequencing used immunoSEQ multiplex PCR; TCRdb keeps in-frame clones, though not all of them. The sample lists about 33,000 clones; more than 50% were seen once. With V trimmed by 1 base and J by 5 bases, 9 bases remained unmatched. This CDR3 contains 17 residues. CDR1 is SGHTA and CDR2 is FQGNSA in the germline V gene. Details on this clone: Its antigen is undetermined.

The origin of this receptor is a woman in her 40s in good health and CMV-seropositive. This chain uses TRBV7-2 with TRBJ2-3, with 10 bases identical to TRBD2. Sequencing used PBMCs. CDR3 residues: CASSLGPAGGPGDTQYF. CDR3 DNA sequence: TGTGCCAGCAGCTTAGGTCCAGCGGGGGGGCCAGGAGATACGCAGTATTTT.